The clone carrying this T cell receptor beta chain was seen only a few times. The antigen is undetermined. This table comes from immunoSEQ multiplex PCR, and its TCRdb copy is limited to in-frame clones, with some not included. This table holds about 200,000 clones, around 87% found once. Germline-derived CDR1 and CDR2 are KGHSH and LQKENI. This CDR3 has 13 amino acids. The germline V and J ends were trimmed by 8 bases and 8 bases, with 15 bases remaining between them. This entry comes from a study of cytomegalovirus exposure and HLA in healthy donors. Regarding the study as a whole: Most TCRs appeared rarely, but some public TCRs recurred in many donors.

What was sequenced was PBMCs. This receptor was obtained from a woman under 30 in good health and CMV-seropositive. The chain recombines TRBV18 with TRBJ1-4; tentative D call: TRBD1 (5 bases). CDR3 bases: TGTGCCAGCACCCCAGGGTCTGGGGAAAAACTGTTTTTT. It is translated as CASTPGSGEKLFF. Variable domain in full (rest from reference TRBV18 and TRBJ1-4): NAGVMQNPRHLVRRRGQEARLRCSPMKGHSHVYWYRQLPEEGLKFMVYLQKENIIDESGMPKERFSAEFPKEGPSILRIQQVVRGDSAAYFCASTPGSGEKLFFGSGTQLSVL.